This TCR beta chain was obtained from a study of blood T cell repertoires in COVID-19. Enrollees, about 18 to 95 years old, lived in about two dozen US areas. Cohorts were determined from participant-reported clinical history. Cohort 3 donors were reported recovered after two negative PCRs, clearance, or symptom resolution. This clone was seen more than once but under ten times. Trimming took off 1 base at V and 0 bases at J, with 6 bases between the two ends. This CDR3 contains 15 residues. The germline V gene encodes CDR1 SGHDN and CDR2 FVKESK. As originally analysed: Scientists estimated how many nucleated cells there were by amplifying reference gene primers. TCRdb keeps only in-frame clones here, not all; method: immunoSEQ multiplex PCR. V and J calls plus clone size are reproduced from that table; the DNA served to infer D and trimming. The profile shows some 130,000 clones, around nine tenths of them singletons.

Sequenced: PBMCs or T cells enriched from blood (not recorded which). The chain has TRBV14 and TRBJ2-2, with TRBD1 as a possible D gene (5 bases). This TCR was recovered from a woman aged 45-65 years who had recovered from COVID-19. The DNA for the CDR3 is TGTGCCAGCAGCCAAGCGACAGCGAACACCGGGGAGCTGTTTTTT. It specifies CASSQATANTGELFF.